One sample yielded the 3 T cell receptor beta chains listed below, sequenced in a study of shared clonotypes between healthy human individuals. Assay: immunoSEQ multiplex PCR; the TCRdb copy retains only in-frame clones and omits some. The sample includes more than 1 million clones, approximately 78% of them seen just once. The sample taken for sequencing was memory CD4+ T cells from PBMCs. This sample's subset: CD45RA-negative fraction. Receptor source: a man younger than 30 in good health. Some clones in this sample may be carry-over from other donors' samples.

CDR3 amino acids: CASSSGTRDQFF. The CDR3 DNA sequence: TGTGCCAGCAGTTCAGGGACTAGGGACCAGTTCTTC. The chain carries TRBV27 and TRBJ2-1, with TRBD2 matching 8 bases. The CDR3 has 12 residues. The V and J ends lost 4 bases and 13 bases, in that order; junction bases with no gene match: 6. Germline CDR1 reads MNHEY; CDR2 reads SMNVEV (reference sequence).

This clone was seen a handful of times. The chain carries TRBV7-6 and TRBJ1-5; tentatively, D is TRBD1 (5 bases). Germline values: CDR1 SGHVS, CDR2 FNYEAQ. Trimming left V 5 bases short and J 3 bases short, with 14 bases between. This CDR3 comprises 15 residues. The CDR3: CASSPLGLNNQPQHF. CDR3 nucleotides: TGTGCCAGCAGCCCTTTGGGACTGAACAATCAGCCCCAGCATTTT.

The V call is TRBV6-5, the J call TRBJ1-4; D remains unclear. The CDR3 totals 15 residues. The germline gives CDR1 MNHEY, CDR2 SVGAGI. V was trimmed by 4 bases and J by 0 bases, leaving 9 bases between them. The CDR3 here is CASSSDTATNEKLFF. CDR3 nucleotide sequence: TGTGCCAGCAGTTCAGACACTGCAACTAATGAAAAACTGTTTTTT.